This T cell receptor (beta chain) stems from a study of blood T cell repertoires in COVID-19. Study context: Both acute and convalescent COVID-19 samples were obtained from the United States, Italy and Spain. Sample material is recorded as cDNA or gDNA derived from T cells, B-cell-depleted T cells, or PBMCs.

The ends were cut back, 4 bases at V and 14 bases at J, with 17 bases in the middle. The CDR3 spans 12 residues. CDR1 and CDR2 from the germline V gene are SEHNR and FQNEAQ (reference sequence). In the authors' methods: Amplification of reference gene primers was used by the study to estimate nucleated cell counts. Data came from immunoSEQ multiplex PCR; TCRdb stores just in-frame clones and leaves some out. V, J and clone size derive from that table, while D and trimming were established from the DNA sequence. The repertoire holds some 150,000 clones, with roughly 80% as singletons. The chain combines TRBV7-9 with TRBJ1-1, with D maybe TRBD1 (6 bases). Sequenced material: peripheral blood. This TCR was recovered from a woman in her forties with active or convalescent COVID-19. The CDR3 sequence: CASSSPGQGSFF. The CDR3 DNA is TGTGCCAGCAGCTCCCCGGGACAAGGATCCTTCTTT.